Following are 2 T cell receptor beta chains from one sample sequenced in a study of cytomegalovirus exposure and HLA in healthy donors. Repertoires were generated with immunoSEQ multiplex PCR, while TCRdb's copy carries only in-frame clones and drops some. The sample yields hundreds of thousands of clones, roughly 83% seen once. Material for sequencing was PBMCs. The receptors derive from a woman aged 25 to 39 in good health and CMV-seropositive.

The chain has TRBV15 and TRBJ1-1, with TRBD1 matching 9 bases. The CDR3 spans 15 residues. Trimming at V came to 3 bases and at J to 7 bases, leaving 9 bases not matched to a gene. Germline CDR1 reads LNHNV; CDR2 reads YYDKDF (reference sequence). The CDR3 spells CATSREPGQGLEAFF. DNA for the CDR3: TGTGCCACCAGCAGGGAGCCGGGACAGGGACTTGAAGCTTTCTTT.

The chain is built from TRBV2 and TRBJ1-4; D is unresolved. Trimming stripped 8 bases from V and 7 bases from J, with 8 bases between. Germline V gives CDR1 SNHLY, CDR2 FYNNEI. This CDR3 region has 11 residues. CDR3 sequence reads: CASASFEKLFF. The CDR3 DNA reads as TGTGCCAGCGCATCATTTGAAAAACTGTTTTTT.